This entry concerns a single T cell receptor beta chain. These data come from a study of T cell responses to AZD1222 COVID-19 vaccine. Sequencing was performed with immunoSEQ multiplex PCR; in TCRdb, only in-frame clones are kept and a portion is missing. This table has about 92,000 clones, 88% appearing once. The sample in question was peripheral blood, obtained on day 0 of AZD1222 vaccination. The sequence came from an adult in good health.

The CDR3 is CASRLSTLVNTQYF. The CDR3 DNA follows: TGTGCCAGCAGATTATCTACCTTAGTGAATACGCAGTATTTT. This chain uses TRBV6-4 with TRBJ2-3; D unclear. This CDR3 region has 14 residues. Trimming removed 6 bases at V and 7 bases at J, with 17 bases between. Germline CDR1 is MRHNA and CDR2 is SNTAGT.